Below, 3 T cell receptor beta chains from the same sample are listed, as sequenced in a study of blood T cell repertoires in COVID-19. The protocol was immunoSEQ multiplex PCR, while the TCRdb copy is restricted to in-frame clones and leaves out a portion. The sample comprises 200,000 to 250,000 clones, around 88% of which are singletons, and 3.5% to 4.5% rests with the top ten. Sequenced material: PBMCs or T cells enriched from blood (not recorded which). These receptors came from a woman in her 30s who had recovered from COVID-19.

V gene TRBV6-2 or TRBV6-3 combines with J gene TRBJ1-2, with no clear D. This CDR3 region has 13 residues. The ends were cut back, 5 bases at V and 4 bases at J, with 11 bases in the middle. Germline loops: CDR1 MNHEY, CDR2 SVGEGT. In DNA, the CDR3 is TGTGCCAGCAGTAAGCGGGATCTCTATGGCTACACCTTC. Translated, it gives CASSKRDLYGYTF.

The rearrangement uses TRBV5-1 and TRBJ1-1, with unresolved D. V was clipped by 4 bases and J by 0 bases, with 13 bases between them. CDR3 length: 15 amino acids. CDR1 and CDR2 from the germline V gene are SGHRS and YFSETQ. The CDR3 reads CASSPVVGMNTEAFF. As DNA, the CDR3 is TGCGCCAGCAGCCCGGTGGTCGGTATGAACACTGAAGCTTTCTTT.

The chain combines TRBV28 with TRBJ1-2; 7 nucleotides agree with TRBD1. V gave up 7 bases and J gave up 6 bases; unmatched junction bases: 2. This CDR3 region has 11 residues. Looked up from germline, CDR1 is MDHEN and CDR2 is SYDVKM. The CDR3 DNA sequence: TGTGCCAGCAAGACAGGGCATGGCTACACCTTC. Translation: CASKTGHGYTF.